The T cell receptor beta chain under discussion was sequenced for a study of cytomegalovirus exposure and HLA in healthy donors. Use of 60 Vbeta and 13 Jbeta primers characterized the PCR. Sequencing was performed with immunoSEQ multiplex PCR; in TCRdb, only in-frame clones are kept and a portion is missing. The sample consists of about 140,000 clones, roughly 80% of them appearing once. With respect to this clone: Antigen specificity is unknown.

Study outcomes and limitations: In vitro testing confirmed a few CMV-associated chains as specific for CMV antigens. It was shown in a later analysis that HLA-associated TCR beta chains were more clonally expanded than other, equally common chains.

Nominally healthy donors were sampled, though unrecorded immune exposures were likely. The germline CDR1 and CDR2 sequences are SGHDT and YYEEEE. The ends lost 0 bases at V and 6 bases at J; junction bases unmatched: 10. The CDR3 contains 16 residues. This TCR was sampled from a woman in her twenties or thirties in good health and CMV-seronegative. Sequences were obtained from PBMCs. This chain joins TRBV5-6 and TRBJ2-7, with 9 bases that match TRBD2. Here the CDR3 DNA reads TGTGCCAGCAGCTTGGGGGGTGGACTAGCGAGCTCCGAGCAGTACTTC. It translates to CASSLGGGLASSEQYF. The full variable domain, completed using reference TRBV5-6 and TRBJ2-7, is DAGVTQSPTHLIKTRGQQVTLRCSPKSGHDTVSWYQQALGQGPQFIFQYYEEEERQRGNFPDRFSGHQFPNYSSELNVNALLLGDSALYLCASSLGGGLASSEQYFGPGTRLTVT.